This is a list of T cell receptor beta chains from one sample in a study of control samples from healthy donors and cancer patients. The protocol was immunoSEQ multiplex PCR, while the TCRdb copy is restricted to in-frame clones and leaves out a portion. The sample gives some 95,000 clones, approximately 80% of which show up once; over 9.5% is in the top ten. The material sequenced was blood. Every receptor here comes from a woman aged 30 to 39 in good health. The CDR3 runs from the conserved cysteine through the conserved F or W. A D gene is named only where the DNA matches it firmly. Size values are once, few and many counts, or a class for expanded clones, and some rows have none.

TRBD2,15,TRBV19,TRBJ2-7,.,TGTGCCAGTAGTGCCGGACTAGCGGGGGGTTACGAGCAGTACTTC,CASSAGLAGGYEQYF
.,15,TRBV3-1/TRBV3-2,TRBJ1-2,few,TGTGCCAGCAGCCAAGTGCGGGGGGCGCGGTATGGCTACACCTTC,CASSQVRGARYGYTF
.,14,TRBV3-1/TRBV3-2,TRBJ1-1,.,TGTGCCAGCAGCCATCTATCGGGGAACACTGAAGCTTTCTTT,CASSHLSGNTEAFF
TRBD1,15,TRBV5-4,TRBJ1-1,.,TGTGCCAGCAGCTTCACAGGGGGCAAGAACACTGAAGCTTTCTTT,CASSFTGGKNTEAFF
.,15,TRBV7-2,TRBJ2-2,.,TGTGCCAGCAGCTTACTTGCGGTAGGCACCGGGGAGCTGTTTTTT,CASSLLAVGTGELFF
TRBD1,16,TRBV5-1,TRBJ2-5,.,TGCGCCAGCAGCTTGGGAGGACAGGGGGCTTTGGAGACCCAGTACTTC,CASSLGGQGALETQYF
.,15,TRBV5-4,TRBJ1-2,.,TGTGCCAGCAGCCGCTGGGCCAGCGCTAACTATGGCTACACCTTC,CASSRWASANYGYTF
TRBD1,16,TRBV9,TRBJ2-1,.,TGTGCCAGCAGCGTAGGAGAGGGACAGGGTAAAAATGAGCAGTTCTTC,CASSVGEGQGKNEQFF
TRBD1,14,TRBV18,TRBJ1-1,.,TGTGCCAGCTCTCGGGACAGGGGGCGGAGTGAAGCTTTCTTT,CASSRDRGRSEAFF
.,16,TRBV5-6,TRBJ1-2,.,TGTGCCAGCAGCTTGGCCTTGGACGCAGCTCTCTATGGCTACACCTTC,CASSLALDAALYGYTF
TRBD1,15,TRBV6-6,TRBJ2-1,.,TGTGCCAGCAGACCTGGGACAGGGGGCCGGGTTGAGCAGTTCTTC,CASRPGTGGRVEQFF
TRBD1,14,TRBV27,TRBJ2-7,.,TGTGCCAGCAGTTCCGGACAGGGATCGTACGAGCAGTACTTC,CASSSGQGSYEQYF
TRBD1,14,TRBV5-4,TRBJ2-5,.,TGTGCCAGCAGCTTGGGAGGACAGGAAGAGACCCAGTACTTC,CASSLGGQEETQYF
TRBD1,14,TRBV7-8,TRBJ1-5,.,TGTGCCAGCAGCAACAGGGGAGAAGAGGAGCCCCAGCATTTT,CASSNRGEEEPQHF
TRBD2,16,TRBV20-1,TRBJ2-1,few,TGCAGTGCTAGTAAGGCTAGCGGGGAATTATACAATGAGCAGTTCTTC,CSASKASGELYNEQFF
.,15,TRBV24-1,TRBJ2-6,.,TGTGCCCTCCAGTTACGAGCGTCTGGGGCCAACGTCCTGACTTTC,CALQLRASGANVLTF
.,13,TRBV29-1,TRBJ1-1,once,TGCAGCGTTGACTCAGGGAGGAGCACTGAAGCTTTCTTT,CSVDSGRSTEAFF
.,17,TRBV19,TRBJ1-2,.,TGTGCCAGTAGTATCCCGAGAGGGAGAAGTGATATAGGTGGCTACACCTTC,CASSIPRGRSDIGGYTF
TRBD2,15,TRBV7-2,TRBJ2-1,.,TGTGCCAGCAGAAGAAGAAGCGGGGGCTACAATGAGCAGTTCTTC,CASRRRSGGYNEQFF
TRBD1,15,TRBV6-2/TRBV6-3,TRBJ2-7,.,TGTGCCAGCAGCAAGTCGGGACAGGGCTGGTACGAGCAGTACTTC,CASSKSGQGWYEQYF
.,14,TRBV6-1,TRBJ1-5,.,TGTGCCAGCAGTGAACTGGACGGTAATCAGCCCCAGCATTTT,CASSELDGNQPQHF
.,16,TRBV5-1,TRBJ1-4,once,TGCGCCAGCAGCTTGGTCCCAGGCGGGACTAATGAAAAACTGTTTTTT,CASSLVPGGTNEKLFF
.,14,TRBV6-5,TRBJ2-7,.,TGTGCCAGCAGTCCCCAAAAAGGGCGGTACGAGCAGTACTTC,CASSPQKGRYEQYF
.,15,TRBV9,TRBJ1-2,.,TGTGCCAGCAGCGTAGACAATGGGGGGAACTATGGCTACACCTTC,CASSVDNGGNYGYTF
.,16,TRBV2,TRBJ2-4,.,TGTGCCAGCAGTGAAGCTCTTCGGACAAAGAAAAACATTCAGTACTTC,CASSEALRTKKNIQYF
.,17,TRBV7-2,TRBJ1-6,.,TGTGCCAGCAGCTTAGGATTGGAAAGTTCGTATAATTCACCCCTCCACTTT,CASSLGLESSYNSPLHF
.,12,TRBV6-5,TRBJ1-2,.,TGTGCCAGCAGACAGTTCTTATATGGCTACACCTTC,CASRQFLYGYTF
.,13,TRBV5-1,TRBJ1-4,.,TGCGCCAGCAGGTTGGGGGAAAGTGAAAAACTGTTTTTT,CASRLGESEKLFF
TRBD1,16,TRBV5-1,TRBJ2-1,few,TGCGCCAGCAGCCCAACAGGGGCCACCATATACAATGAGCAGTTCTTC,CASSPTGATIYNEQFF
.,16,TRBV6-6,TRBJ2-1,.,TGTGCCAGCAGTCCTACCGGTGGGGGGCCCTACAATGAGCAGTTCTTC,CASSPTGGGPYNEQFF
TRBD2,15,TRBV6-2/TRBV6-3,TRBJ2-5,.,TGTGCCAGCAGTCGGACTAGCGGGGGCCGGGAGACCCAGTACTTC,CASSRTSGGRETQYF
.,14,TRBV6-1,TRBJ1-1,once,TGTGCCAGCAGTGAATATAACATGAACACTGAAGCTTTCTTT,CASSEYNMNTEAFF
.,15,TRBV6-5,TRBJ2-2,.,TGTGCCAGCAGTTACCTTGGACAGAGCACCGGGGAGCTGTTTTTT,CASSYLGQSTGELFF
.,15,TRBV6-5,TRBJ1-6,.,TGTGCCAGCAGTTACTCGGCAGGGAAGGGTTCACCCCTCCACTTT,CASSYSAGKGSPLHF
.,15,TRBV2,TRBJ1-2,.,TGTGCCCCGGTACGGGGACGCCTCGATAACTATGGCTACACCTTC,CAPVRGRLDNYGYTF
.,15,TRBV27,TRBJ2-3,once,TGTGCCAGCAGTTTAGTAGGGGGGGGCACAGATACGCAGTATTTT,CASSLVGGGTDTQYF
.,14,TRBV30,TRBJ1-5,.,TGTGCCTGGAGTCAGGGGCTCGGTGACCAGCCCCAGCATTTT,CAWSQGLGDQPQHF
.,15,TRBV9,TRBJ2-5,.,TGTGCCAGCAGCGTTGGAGGGCCCGGCGGGGAGACCCAGTACTTC,CASSVGGPGGETQYF
.,12,TRBV5-6,TRBJ2-2,once,TGTGCCAGCTCGAAAGCTATCGGGGAGCTGTTTTTT,CASSKAIGELFF
TRBD1,13,TRBV11-2,TRBJ1-2,.,TGTGCCAGCAGCTTAATCCGCGACAGGGGAACCACCTTC,CASSLIRDRGTTF
TRBD1,12,TRBV27,TRBJ1-2,.,TGTGCCAGCCGGACAGGGGGTAATGGCTACACCTTC,CASRTGGNGYTF
.,16,TRBV6-4,TRBJ2-1,.,TGTGCCAGCAGTCCTGGGGTGGGGAGAGCCTACAATGAGCAGTTCTTC,CASSPGVGRAYNEQFF
.,15,TRBV2,TRBJ2-2,once,TGTGCCAGCAGTCCCCTTGCACAATTGGCCGGGGAGCTGTTTTTT,CASSPLAQLAGELFF
.,15,TRBV4-3,TRBJ2-3,.,TGCGCCAGCAGCCAAGGGCTCAGTTCGGGAGATACGCAGTATTTT,CASSQGLSSGDTQYF
TRBD1,18,TRBV5-5,TRBJ1-2,.,TGTGCCAGCAGCCCCTCCGGGACAGGGGGCCCTTCACGCTATGGCTACACCTTC,CASSPSGTGGPSRYGYTF
.,15,TRBV6-5,TRBJ1-1,few,TGTGCCAGCAGTCCCCGGGGCAGTATGAACACTGAAGCTTTCTTT,CASSPRGSMNTEAFF
.,16,TRBV19,TRBJ1-5,few,TGTGCCAGTAGTACCCCCCGAGGACTTAGCAATCAGCCCCAGCATTTT,CASSTPRGLSNQPQHF
.,13,TRBV9,TRBJ1-1,.,TGTGCCAGCAGCGTTTACGGAAACACTGAAGCTTTCTTT,CASSVYGNTEAFF
.,13,TRBV5-6,TRBJ1-2,.,TGTGCCAGCAGCTTCAACAGTTTTTATGGCTACACCTTC,CASSFNSFYGYTF
.,15,TRBV5-6,TRBJ2-7,.,TGTGCCAGCAGCCGAGCGGAAAGGGGGGACTTCGAGCAGTACTTC,CASSRAERGDFEQYF
.,13,TRBV30,TRBJ1-2,.,TGTGCCTGGAGTGTTCGGGCAGCTTATGGCTACACCTTC,CAWSVRAAYGYTF
TRBD1,15,TRBV6-1,TRBJ1-2,few,TGTGCCAGCAGGGAAGGAGGGGGCGCACGCTATGGCTACACCTTC,CASREGGGARYGYTF
TRBD1,20,TRBV23-1,TRBJ1-2,once,TGCGCCAGCAGTCAACCTCTGCACCTATGGACAGGGGGCGTTGACTATGGCTACACCTTC,CASSQPLHLWTGGVDYGYTF
.,16,TRBV4-3,TRBJ2-5,.,TGCGCCAGCAGCCAAGATGTGGGACCCGGGCAAGAGACCCAGTACTTC,CASSQDVGPGQETQYF
.,13,TRBV27,TRBJ1-1,once,TGTGCCAGCAGTTTAGCAGGGCCCACTGAAGCTTTCTTT,CASSLAGPTEAFF
TRBD1,13,TRBV12-3/TRBV12-4,TRBJ1-1,few,TGTGCCAGCAGTTTGTCAGGGGGCACTGAAGCTTTCTTT,CASSLSGGTEAFF